These T cell receptor beta chains were read from a single sample in a study of blood T cells in healthy people across ages. TCRdb processed the 5' RACE reads anew with MiXCR; each CDR3 protein has one entry. The sample contains roughly 730,000 distinct CDR3 sequences, approximately 60% of which appear only once. Input material: blood. The receptors here all came from a man aged 35-49 years in good health. Each CDR3 is given with its conserved first and last residue. A D gene is named only where the DNA matches it firmly. A clone size is listed for some rows: how often the clone was seen (once, few, many), or a class if it is expanded.

d_gene | abundance | j_gene | v_gene | CDR3aa | CDR3nt
TRBD2 | few | TRBJ2-1 | TRBV20-1 | CSAPGLAGDYNEQFF | TGCAGTGCACCGGGACTAGCGGGGGACTACAATGAGCAGTTCTTC
TRBD1 | NA | TRBJ2-7 | TRBV6-2/TRBV6-3 | CASIPRTGGYEQYF | TGTGCCAGCATCCCAAGGACAGGGGGGTACGAGCAGTACTTC
NA | NA | TRBJ2-5 | TRBV12-3/TRBV12-4 | CASSFALYRATQYF | TGTGCCAGCAGTTTCGCGTTGTACAGGGCGACCCAGTACTTC
NA | few | TRBJ2-7 | TRBV29-1 | CSVEKQNPYEQYF | TGCAGCGTTGAAAAACAGAACCCCTACGAGCAGTACTTC
NA | NA | TRBJ2-7 | TRBV24-1 | CATSDSINYEQYF | TGTGCCACCAGTGATTCCATTAACTACGAGCAGTACTTC
NA | few | TRBJ2-1 | TRBV29-1 | CSVGGLVDNEQFF | TGCAGCGTTGGGGGCCTGGTGGACAATGAGCAGTTCTTC
TRBD1 | NA | TRBJ2-7 | TRBV6-2/TRBV6-3 | CASRAPGQPSNYEQYF | TGTGCCAGCAGGGCCCCGGGACAGCCATCGAACTACGAGCAGTACTTC
NA | NA | TRBJ2-7 | TRBV5-5 | CASSSFWGSSYEQYF | TGTGCCAGCAGCTCCTTTTGGGGTTCCTCCTACGAGCAGTACTTC
TRBD1 | NA | TRBJ2-7 | TRBV9 | CASSVGDRGYEQYF | TGTGCCAGCAGCGTAGGGGACAGAGGATACGAGCAGTACTTC
NA | NA | TRBJ2-4 | TRBV7-9 | CASSHPVGGWVAKNIQYF | TGTGCCAGCAGCCACCCGGTCGGGGGTTGGGTCGCCAAAAACATTCAGTACTTC
NA | few | TRBJ2-3 | TRBV6-5 | CASRPLDRDTDTQYF | TGTGCCAGCAGACCTCTGGACAGAGACACAGATACGCAGTATTTT
NA | NA | TRBJ1-5 | TRBV27 | CASPSRDYESNQPQHF | TGTGCCAGCCCATCAAGGGACTATGAGAGCAATCAGCCCCAGCATTTT
NA | NA | TRBJ2-1 | TRBV7-9 | CASSADVGTYNEQFF | TGTGCCAGCAGCGCCGACGTAGGCACCTACAATGAGCAGTTCTTC
TRBD1 | NA | TRBJ2-2 | TRBV6-1 | CASTDRGGTGELFF | TGTGCCAGCACCGACAGGGGTGGCACCGGGGAGCTGTTTTTT
TRBD2 | few | TRBJ2-7 | TRBV5-6 | CASSPGLAGLTFWEQYF | TGTGCCAGCAGCCCGGGACTAGCGGGCCTTACCTTCTGGGAGCAGTACTTC
NA | NA | TRBJ2-3 | TRBV6-4 | CASSAGASTQGTQYF | TGTGCCAGCAGTGCCGGGGCTAGCACTCAAGGTACGCAGTATTTT
NA | NA | TRBJ2-5 | TRBV28 | CASRQRKYQETQYF | TGTGCCAGCAGGCAAAGAAAGTACCAAGAGACCCAGTACTTC
TRBD1 | NA | TRBJ1-2 | TRBV29-1 | CSVGRPGQEYYGYTF | TGCAGCGTTGGCCGCCCAGGACAGGAATACTATGGCTACACCTTC
NA | few | TRBJ1-2 | TRBV29-1 | CSVTRGGNYGYTF | TGCAGCGTTACCCGGGGAGGGAACTATGGCTACACCTTC
NA | few | TRBJ2-5 | TRBV7-8 | CASSYLGTPGETQYF | TGTGCCAGCAGCTACCTGGGGACCCCGGGGGAGACCCAGTACTTC
TRBD2 | NA | TRBJ2-3 | TRBV7-9 | CASTVAGEATDTQYF | TGTGCCAGCACAGTAGCGGGAGAGGCCACAGATACGCAGTATTTT
NA | NA | TRBJ2-1 | TRBV10-3 | CAISGDWEAGQFF | TGTGCCATCAGTGGGGATTGGGAAGCGGGGCAGTTCTTC
NA | NA | TRBJ2-7 | TRBV28 | CASSLYAGVYEQYF | TGTGCCAGCAGTTTATATGCAGGGGTGTACGAGCAGTACTTC
TRBD2 | NA | TRBJ2-4 | TRBV5-4 | CASSFALAGRDIQYF | TGTGCCAGCAGCTTCGCACTAGCGGGGAGGGACATTCAGTACTTC
TRBD1 | NA | TRBJ2-7 | TRBV28 | CASSLGTANPYEQYF | TGTGCCAGCAGTTTAGGGACAGCGAACCCCTACGAGCAGTACTTC
TRBD1 | NA | TRBJ2-1 | TRBV20-1 | CSAEDRDRYNEQFF | TGCAGTGCGGAGGACAGGGATCGGTACAATGAGCAGTTCTTC
NA | NA | TRBJ2-7 | TRBV5-5 | CASSSDSHYEQYF | TGTGCCAGCAGCTCGGACAGTCACTACGAGCAGTACTTC
TRBD2 | NA | TRBJ2-7 | TRBV3-1 | CASSPMLAGGHEQYF | TGTGCCAGCAGCCCTATGCTAGCGGGAGGGCACGAGCAGTACTTC
NA | few | TRBJ2-1 | TRBV5-1 | CASSLGTPGTGEQFF | TGCGCCAGCAGCTTGGGGACCCCAGGGACTGGGGAGCAGTTCTTC